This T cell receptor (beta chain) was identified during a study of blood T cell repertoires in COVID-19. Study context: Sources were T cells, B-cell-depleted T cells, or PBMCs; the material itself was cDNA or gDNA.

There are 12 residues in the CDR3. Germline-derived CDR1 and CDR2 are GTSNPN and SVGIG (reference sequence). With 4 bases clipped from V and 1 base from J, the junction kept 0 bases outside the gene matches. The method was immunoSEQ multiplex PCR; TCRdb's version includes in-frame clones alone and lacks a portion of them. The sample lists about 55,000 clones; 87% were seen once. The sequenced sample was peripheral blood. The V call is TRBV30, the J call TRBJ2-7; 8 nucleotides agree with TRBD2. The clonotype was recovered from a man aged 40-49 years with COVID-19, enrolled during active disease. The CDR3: CAWTSGSYEQYF. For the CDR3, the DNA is TGTGCCTGGACTAGCGGGTCCTACGAGCAGTACTTC.